The present T cell receptor (beta chain) was sequenced within a study of cytomegalovirus exposure and HLA in healthy donors. Whole-study context: The Caucasian-associated ancestry cluster contained about four fifths of the roughly 370 genotyped donors.

With respect to this clone: Its antigen is not identified.

Overall study findings and caveats: Several of the most significant clusters appeared linked to common viral pathogens, based on a later analysis. V- and J-gene trimming in TCR beta was tied to a missense DCLRE1C variant by an analysis performed later. TCR beta sequences reportedly predicted the HLA-A and HLA-B alleles of most subjects accurately.

Germline trimming cut 0 bases from V and 8 bases from J; bases unmatched to any gene: 7. The CDR3 runs 15 residues. In germline, CDR1 is GTSNPN, CDR2 SVGIG (reference sequence). Primers included in the PCR were 60 Vbeta and 13 Jbeta primers. TCRdb's copy holds only in-frame clones and misses some; the assay was immunoSEQ multiplex PCR. Among around 94,000 clones listed, approximately 76% were seen once. This rearrangement joins TRBV30 to TRBJ2-1; 10 bases are a match to TRBD2. Source material: PBMCs. The clonotype was recovered from an older woman in good health and CMV-seropositive. The CDR3 DNA follows: TGTGCCTGGAGTGTAGGGCTAGCGGGAGAAGATGAGCAGTTCTTC. Residues: CAWSVGLAGEDEQFF.